This T cell receptor (beta chain) came from a study of blood T cell repertoires in COVID-19. Profiled with immunoSEQ multiplex PCR; TCRdb holds only in-frame clones, not every one. Of some 240,000 clones in the sample, about four fifths are singletons; the top ten hold around 7.5%. The length of the CDR3 is 15 residues. The germline V gene encodes CDR1 SGHDT and CDR2 YYEEEE. V lost 0 bases and J lost 5, with 14 bases in between. The source material was peripheral blood. The sequence was obtained from a woman of 80 years or more with COVID-19, enrolled during active disease. V is TRBV5-6 and J is TRBJ1-2; TRBD1 might be the D (5 bases). CDR3 DNA: TGTGCCAGCAGCTTGGGGGAGGCCCAGGGTTATGGCTACACCTTC. This encodes CASSLGEAQGYGYTF.